The 9 T cell receptor beta chains given below trace back to one sample, sequenced in a study of T cell repertoires in cytomegalovirus infection. TCRdb redid the calling of the reads with MiXCR, one entry per CDR3 protein. The sample contains around 900,000 distinct CDR3 sequences, around 31% of which appear only once. Their target antigens are unknown. Sample: cultured CD8+ T cells from PBMCs, taken from culture after CMV antigen stimulation. All receptors come from a human donor in good health (CMV status not recorded). Some clones in this sample may be carry-over from other donors' samples.

This clonotype was seen only a few times. The chain employs TRBV7-8 and TRBJ1-2, with D unresolved. CDR3 size: 18 residues. V gave up 2 bases and J gave up 2 bases, with 21 bases separating them. CDR1 SGHVS and CDR2 FQNEAQ come from the germline V gene. The CDR3 sequence: CASSLLFQVGEGNYGYTF. The CDR3, as DNA: TGTGCCAGCAGCTTATTATTCCAAGTGGGCGAGGGCAACTATGGCTACACCTTC.

The V gene is TRBV5-1, the J gene TRBJ1-1; D unclear. The CDR3 has 15 residues. The germline gives CDR1 SGHRS, CDR2 YFSETQ. The ends were cut back, 2 bases at V and 0 bases at J, with 11 bases in the middle. CDR3 in DNA: TGCGCCAGCAGCTTAACGTGGCCTATGAACACTGAAGCTTTCTTT. Translated: CASSLTWPMNTEAFF. The full variable domain, completed using reference TRBV5-1 and TRBJ1-1, is KAGVTQTPRYLIKTRGQQVTLSCSPISGHRSVSWYQQTPGQGLQFLFEYFSETQRNKGNFPGRFSGRQFSNSRSEMNVSTLELGDSALYLCASSLTWPMNTEAFFGQGTRLTVV.

The chain's CDR3 is CASSLTGDLSQPQHF. Written as DNA, the CDR3 is TGTGCCAGCAGTTTGACCGGGGACCTCAGTCAGCCCCAGCATTTT. This chain joins TRBV27 and TRBJ1-5, with D perhaps matching TRBD1 (5 bases). From germline, CDR1 is MNHEY and CDR2 SMNVEV (reference sequence). The CDR3 is 15 amino acids. V was pared by 3 bases and J by 6 bases, with 15 bases between.

This clonotype showed up many times. The V and J genes are TRBV7-8 and TRBJ2-2; 8 nucleotides align to TRBD2. This CDR3 is built from 15 residues. CDR1 SGHVS and CDR2 FQNEAQ come from the germline V gene. Trimming removed 7 bases from V and 5 bases from J; junction bases left unmatched: 9. The CDR3 DNA follows: TGTGCCAGCACGAATAGCGGGGTATGGACCGGGGAGCTGTTTTTT. This translates into CASTNSGVWTGELFF.

This clonotype appeared a few times. The rearrangement links TRBV7-8 to TRBJ2-5; D possibly corresponds to TRBD2 (6 bases). Trimming cost V 4 bases and J 4 bases, with 19 bases left between them. Germline-derived CDR1 and CDR2 are SGHVS and FQNEAQ. The length of the CDR3 is 16 residues. The CDR3 sequence is CASSSPGSAEGETQYF. CDR3 DNA: TGTGCCAGCAGCTCCCCCGGTTCGGCGGAGGGAGAGACCCAGTACTTC. The variable domain in full, with the rest retrieved from reference TRBV7-8 and TRBJ2-5, is GAGVSQSPRYKVAKRGQDVALRCDPISGHVSLFWYQQALGQGPEFLTYFQNEAQLDKSGLPSDRFFAERPEGSVSTLKIQRTQQEDSAVYLCASSSPGSAEGETQYFGPGTRLLVL.

Here the CDR3 DNA reads TGTGCCAGCAGTCGGGTAGACGGTCGATACAATGAGCAGTTCTTC. It yields the protein CASSRVDGRYNEQFF. The chain is built from TRBV6-1 and TRBJ2-1, with D unclear. CDR3 size: 15 residues. The V end lost 5 bases, the J end lost 4 bases, and 15 bases lay between the germline ends. The germline V gene has CDR1 MNHNS and CDR2 SASEGT.

A few counts support this clonotype. The rearrangement links TRBV27 to TRBJ2-7, with D perhaps being TRBD1 or TRBD2 (6 bases each). The CDR3 sequence is 13 residues long. V lost 4 bases and J lost 7, with 14 bases in between. The V gene's germline CDR1 is MNHEY and CDR2 SMNVEV (reference sequence). The CDR3 region has the DNA TGTGCCAGCAGTTCCGGGGGCTCCGTTGAGCAGTACTTC. This translates into CASSSGGSVEQYF.

The V call is TRBV28, the J call TRBJ1-1; maybe TRBD1 (6 bases). V was cut by 7 bases and J by 5 bases, with 14 bases left in between. Germline V lookup: CDR1 MDHEN, CDR2 SYDVKM. The CDR3 sequence is 13 residues long. CDR3 region: CASILDRRTEAFF. The CDR3 coding sequence is TGTGCCAGCATCCTCGACAGGCGGACTGAAGCTTTCTTT. Full variable domain (outside the CDR3, taken from reference TRBV28 and TRBJ1-1): DVKVTQSSRYLVKRTGEKVFLECVQDMDHENMFWYRQDPGLGLRLIYFSYDVKMKEKGDIPEGYSVSREKKERFSLILESASTNQTSMYLCASILDRRTEAFFGQGTRLTVV.

The chain is built from TRBV4-1 and TRBJ2-5; D ambiguous. V lost 0 bases and J lost 0, with 5 bases in between. Germline assignment: CDR1 MGHRA and CDR2 YSYEKL. CDR3 length: 14 amino acids. CDR3 residues: CASSQELNQETQYF. The CDR3 coding sequence is TGCGCCAGCAGCCAAGAACTCAACCAAGAGACCCAGTACTTC.